There are many counts of the clone carrying this T cell receptor beta chain. The data derive from a study of CD8 T cells in ankylosing spondylitis. For TCR beta, libraries came from quantitative 5'-RACE with molecular barcodes. In TCRdb, the 5' RACE reads were re-called with MiXCR into one record per CDR3 protein. The profile covers under 150,000 distinct CDR3 sequences, with about 10% appearing a single time and around 4.1% taken by the ten largest. The sequencing input was blood, either unsorted or a sorted T cell fraction (not recorded which). The receptor's source is a female donor with ankylosing spondylitis or in good health (not recorded which).

The CDR3 region is CASSLTQGGGYTF. The CDR3 DNA follows: TGTGCCAGCAGCTTGACGCAGGGAGGAGGCTACACCTTC. The V call is TRBV5-6, the J call TRBJ1-2; tentatively, D is TRBD1 (5 bases). V was cut by 1 base and J by 8 bases, with 12 bases left in between. Germline V lookup: CDR1 SGHDT, CDR2 YYEEEE. This CDR3 has 13 amino acids. Full variable domain (outside the CDR3, taken from reference TRBV5-6 and TRBJ1-2): DAGVTQSPTHLIKTRGQQVTLRCSPKSGHDTVSWYQQALGQGPQFIFQYYEEEERQRGNFPDRFSGHQFPNYSSELNVNALLLGDSALYLCASSLTQGGGYTFGSGTRLTVV.